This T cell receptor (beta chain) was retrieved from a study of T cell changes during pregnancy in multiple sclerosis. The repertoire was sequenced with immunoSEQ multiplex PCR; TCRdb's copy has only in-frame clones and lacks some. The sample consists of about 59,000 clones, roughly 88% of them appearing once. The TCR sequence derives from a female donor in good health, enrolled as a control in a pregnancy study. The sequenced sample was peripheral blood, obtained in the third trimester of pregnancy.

CDR3 protein: CASSVGTSGGAGQETQYF. CDR3 sequence (DNA): TGTGCCAGCAGCGTCGGGACTAGCGGGGGGGCGGGGCAAGAGACCCAGTACTTC. The chain has TRBV11-3 and TRBJ2-5; 16 nucleotides agree with TRBD2. Trimming at V came to 5 bases and at J to 2 bases, leaving 8 bases not matched to a gene. Germline CDR1 and CDR2: SGHNT and YENEEA. The CDR3 is 18 residues long. Combining the CDR3 with reference TRBV11-3 and TRBJ2-5 gives the whole variable domain EAGVVQSPRYKIIEKKQPVAFWCNPISGHNTLYWYLQNLGQGPELLIRYENEEAVDDSQLPKDRFSAERLKGVDSTLKIQPAELGDSAVYLCASSVGTSGGAGQETQYFGPGTRLLVL.